This is a list of T cell receptor beta chains from one sample in a study of T cell changes during pregnancy in multiple sclerosis. Method: immunoSEQ multiplex PCR; TCRdb's copy keeps in-frame clones and lacks some. This table has 60,000 or so clones, roughly 93% appearing once. The sample consisted of CD4+ T cells from peripheral blood mononuclear cells, taken before pregnancy. All receptors derive from a female donor with multiple sclerosis, enrolled in a pregnancy study. Each CDR3 is given with its conserved first and last residue. A D gene is named only where the DNA matches it firmly. A clone size is listed for some rows: how often the clone was seen (once, few, many), or a class if it is expanded.

clone size: NA
V gene: TRBV5-6
D gene: TRBD2
J gene: TRBJ2-7
CDR3 DNA: TGTGCCAGCAGCGGGGGACTAGCGGGCCATCCCAACTCCGAGCAGTACTTC
CDR3 protein: CASSGGLAGHPNSEQYF

clone size: NA
V gene: TRBV29-1
D gene: NA
J gene: TRBJ1-3
CDR3 DNA: TGCAGCGTTCTTCCCAGTCCGCCCTCTGGAAACACCATATATTTT
CDR3 protein: CSVLPSPPSGNTIYF

clone size: NA
V gene: TRBV19
D gene: TRBD1
J gene: TRBJ1-5
CDR3 DNA: TGTGCCAGTAGTATCGGGAGCATGACAGGGTCGGGCCAGCCCCAGCATTTT
CDR3 protein: CASSIGSMTGSGQPQHF

clone size: NA
V gene: TRBV5-4
D gene: TRBD2
J gene: TRBJ2-3
CDR3 DNA: TGTGCCAGCAGCTCGAAAATAGCGGGAGGGCCTCTAGATACGCAGTATTTT
CDR3 protein: CASSSKIAGGPLDTQYF

clone size: NA
V gene: TRBV6-5
D gene: TRBD1
J gene: TRBJ2-7
CDR3 DNA: TGTGCCAGCGGGGGACAGGGGGCGCGGGAGCAGTACTTC
CDR3 protein: CASGGQGAREQYF

clone size: NA
V gene: TRBV7-8
D gene: TRBD2
J gene: TRBJ2-1
CDR3 DNA: TGTGCCAGCAGCTTCCCGGGACTAGCGGGATTAAATGAGCAGTTCTTC
CDR3 protein: CASSFPGLAGLNEQFF

clone size: NA
V gene: TRBV18
D gene: TRBD1
J gene: TRBJ1-4
CDR3 DNA: TGTGCCAGCTCAGCCGGGACAGGGAACGAAAAACTGTTTTTT
CDR3 protein: CASSAGTGNEKLFF

clone size: NA
V gene: TRBV6-1
D gene: NA
J gene: TRBJ2-3
CDR3 DNA: TGTGCCAGCAGTGTAGGGGGAAAAGATACGCAGTATTTT
CDR3 protein: CASSVGGKDTQYF

clone size: NA
V gene: TRBV7-3
D gene: NA
J gene: TRBJ2-5
CDR3 DNA: TGTGCCAGCAGCTTGACGGGAGCTAGGGGAGAGACCCAGTACTTC
CDR3 protein: CASSLTGARGETQYF

clone size: NA
V gene: TRBV29-1
D gene: TRBD2
J gene: TRBJ2-1
CDR3 DNA: TGCAGCGTGGGCCTTTTGACGCTAGCGGGAGGGTGGGGCAATGAGCAGTTCTTC
CDR3 protein: CSVGLLTLAGGWGNEQFF

clone size: NA
V gene: TRBV7-2
D gene: NA
J gene: TRBJ2-7
CDR3 DNA: TGTGCCAGCAGCTTAGATAGCAGAAGCTCCTACGAGCAGTACTTC
CDR3 protein: CASSLDSRSSYEQYF

clone size: NA
V gene: TRBV14
D gene: NA
J gene: TRBJ1-2
CDR3 DNA: TGTGCCAGCAGAGGGGGGGACTATGGCTACACCTTC
CDR3 protein: CASRGGDYGYTF

clone size: NA
V gene: TRBV29-1
D gene: TRBD1
J gene: TRBJ2-1
CDR3 DNA: TGCAGCGTTGAATCAGGGGGCGGTGAGCAGTTCTTC
CDR3 protein: CSVESGGGEQFF

clone size: once
V gene: TRBV13
D gene: NA
J gene: TRBJ1-3
CDR3 DNA: TGTGCCAGCAGCTTATCTTTTAGGGGAGGATCTGGAAACACCATATATTTT
CDR3 protein: CASSLSFRGGSGNTIYF

clone size: NA
V gene: TRBV6-1
D gene: TRBD1
J gene: TRBJ2-1
CDR3 DNA: TGTGCCAGCAGACCGGGACAGCCACACAATGAGCAGTTCTTC
CDR3 protein: CASRPGQPHNEQFF

clone size: NA
V gene: TRBV20-1
D gene: NA
J gene: TRBJ2-5
CDR3 DNA: TGCAGTGCAAAATCCGAGGAGACCCAGTACTTC
CDR3 protein: CSAKSEETQYF

clone size: once
V gene: TRBV7-3
D gene: TRBD2
J gene: TRBJ2-1
CDR3 DNA: TGTGCCAGCAGCCATGGACTAGCGGGAGACAAGCCCTCCTACAATGAGCAGTTCTTC
CDR3 protein: CASSHGLAGDKPSYNEQFF

clone size: few
V gene: TRBV7-2
D gene: NA
J gene: TRBJ1-1
CDR3 DNA: TGTGCCAGCAGCTCTCCGAGGTACTCAACTGAAGCTTTCTTT
CDR3 protein: CASSSPRYSTEAFF

clone size: NA
V gene: TRBV7-2
D gene: TRBD1
J gene: TRBJ1-1
CDR3 DNA: TGTGCCAGCACCAACAGGGGAGGACGCGTAGCTTTCTTT
CDR3 protein: CASTNRGGRVAFF

clone size: few
V gene: TRBV7-9
D gene: TRBD2
J gene: TRBJ2-1
CDR3 DNA: TGTGCCAGCAGCTTAGGCCCGGCGGGACTAGCGGCCTACAATGAGCAGTTCTTC
CDR3 protein: CASSLGPAGLAAYNEQFF

clone size: NA
V gene: TRBV5-3
D gene: NA
J gene: TRBJ1-1
CDR3 DNA: TGTGCCAGAAGCTTAGGGAGCACTGAAGCTTTCTTT
CDR3 protein: CARSLGSTEAFF

clone size: once
V gene: TRBV5-1
D gene: TRBD2
J gene: TRBJ2-7
CDR3 DNA: TGCGCCAGCAGTGGACTAGCGGGAAACGAGCAGTACTTC
CDR3 protein: CASSGLAGNEQYF

clone size: NA
V gene: TRBV19
D gene: NA
J gene: TRBJ1-4
CDR3 DNA: TGTGCCTCGAAACTAGGTCTAGTAACTAATGAAAAACTGTTTTTT
CDR3 protein: CASKLGLVTNEKLFF

clone size: NA
V gene: TRBV25-1
D gene: TRBD1
J gene: TRBJ2-4
CDR3 DNA: TGTGCCAGCAGTCACACGACAGGGGCGAATGACAAAAACATTCAGTACTTC
CDR3 protein: CASSHTTGANDKNIQYF

clone size: NA
V gene: TRBV12-5
D gene: NA
J gene: TRBJ1-1
CDR3 DNA: TGTGCTAGTGGTTACTTAGGGGGATCGAACACTGAAGCTTTCTTT
CDR3 protein: CASGYLGGSNTEAFF

clone size: NA
V gene: TRBV5-4
D gene: NA
J gene: TRBJ1-1
CDR3 DNA: TGTGCCAGCAGCTTGGAAGGGGGGAACACTGAAGCTTTCTTT
CDR3 protein: CASSLEGGNTEAFF

clone size: NA
V gene: TRBV7-2
D gene: TRBD1
J gene: TRBJ2-3
CDR3 DNA: TGTGCCAGCAGCTTTACAGGGGTAGATACGCAGTATTTT
CDR3 protein: CASSFTGVDTQYF

clone size: NA
V gene: TRBV5-8
D gene: TRBD1
J gene: TRBJ1-3
CDR3 DNA: TGTGCCAGCAGCTTCACAGGGGTCTCTGGAAACACCATATATTTT
CDR3 protein: CASSFTGVSGNTIYF

clone size: NA
V gene: TRBV14
D gene: NA
J gene: TRBJ1-3
CDR3 DNA: TGTGCCAGCAGCTCTCAGAACGGGGTTAGCTCTGGAAACACCATATATTTT
CDR3 protein: CASSSQNGVSSGNTIYF

clone size: few
V gene: TRBV7-3
D gene: NA
J gene: TRBJ1-1
CDR3 DNA: TGTGCCAGCAGTAACCCGGGGAACACTGAAGCTTTCTTT
CDR3 protein: CASSNPGNTEAFF

clone size: NA
V gene: TRBV5-1
D gene: TRBD1
J gene: TRBJ2-5
CDR3 DNA: TGCGCCAGCAGCTTGGCCCCAGGGGGCTTCGAGACCCAGTACTTC
CDR3 protein: CASSLAPGGFETQYF

clone size: NA
V gene: TRBV28
D gene: NA
J gene: TRBJ1-1
CDR3 DNA: TGTGCCAGCAGTTTGATCGGGAACAGGGTGAACACTGAAGCTTTCTTT
CDR3 protein: CASSLIGNRVNTEAFF

clone size: NA
V gene: TRBV5-8
D gene: TRBD1
J gene: TRBJ1-1
CDR3 DNA: TGTGCCAGCACCCCGGAGGGGGCGAAAGTTGAAGCTTTCTTT
CDR3 protein: CASTPEGAKVEAFF

clone size: NA
V gene: TRBV7-9
D gene: NA
J gene: TRBJ2-1
CDR3 DNA: TGTGCCAGCAGCTTAGCTCAGGGATCCTCCCTAACTTACAATGAGCAGTTCTTC
CDR3 protein: CASSLAQGSSLTYNEQFF

clone size: NA
V gene: TRBV9
D gene: NA
J gene: TRBJ2-1
CDR3 DNA: TGTGCCAGCAGCGCCGGCTCGGCGGGGTATGAGCAGTTCTTC
CDR3 protein: CASSAGSAGYEQFF

clone size: NA
V gene: TRBV6-5
D gene: TRBD1
J gene: TRBJ1-4
CDR3 DNA: TGTGCCAGCAGTTTGTCAGGGGGAACTAATGAAAAACTGTTTTTT
CDR3 protein: CASSLSGGTNEKLFF

clone size: NA
V gene: TRBV5-5
D gene: TRBD1
J gene: TRBJ1-2
CDR3 DNA: TGTGCCAGCAGCTCGCAGGGGGCGGGTGGCTACACCTTC
CDR3 protein: CASSSQGAGGYTF

clone size: once
V gene: TRBV4-3
D gene: NA
J gene: TRBJ1-1
CDR3 DNA: TGCGCCAGCAGCCAAGAGGACAGCTCGAACACTGAAGCTTTCTTT
CDR3 protein: CASSQEDSSNTEAFF

clone size: NA
V gene: TRBV7-2
D gene: TRBD2
J gene: TRBJ2-1
CDR3 DNA: TGTGCCAGCAGCTTAGACCTTCTAGCGGGAGGTGTGAATGAGCAGTTCTTC
CDR3 protein: CASSLDLLAGGVNEQFF

clone size: NA
V gene: TRBV4-3
D gene: NA
J gene: TRBJ1-2
CDR3 DNA: TGCGCCAGCAGCCACGGGAACTATGGCTACACCTTC
CDR3 protein: CASSHGNYGYTF

clone size: once
V gene: TRBV7-9
D gene: TRBD2
J gene: TRBJ2-2
CDR3 DNA: TGTGCCAGCAGCCCCCGACTAGCAGCCGGGGAGCTGTTTTTT
CDR3 protein: CASSPRLAAGELFF

clone size: NA
V gene: TRBV5-4
D gene: NA
J gene: TRBJ1-1
CDR3 DNA: TGTGCCAGCAGCTTGCAAGGGGTGGAGAACACTGAAGCTTTCTTT
CDR3 protein: CASSLQGVENTEAFF

clone size: NA
V gene: TRBV2
D gene: NA
J gene: TRBJ1-4
CDR3 DNA: TGTGCCAGCCGAGGATATCTTGCAACTAATGAAAAACTGTTTTTT
CDR3 protein: CASRGYLATNEKLFF

clone size: NA
V gene: TRBV7-2
D gene: TRBD2
J gene: TRBJ2-5
CDR3 DNA: TGTGCCAGCAGCTGGCGGACTAGCGGGAGGAGGGAGACCCAGTACTTC
CDR3 protein: CASSWRTSGRRETQYF

clone size: NA
V gene: TRBV14
D gene: NA
J gene: TRBJ2-7
CDR3 DNA: TGTGCCAGCAGCTCCTCCGCCGGGTCTCCCTACGAGCAGTACTTC
CDR3 protein: CASSSSAGSPYEQYF

clone size: NA
V gene: TRBV7-9
D gene: TRBD2
J gene: TRBJ2-5
CDR3 DNA: TGTGCCAGCAGCCCCGGGACTAGCGGGAGTGGCGAGACCCAGTACTTC
CDR3 protein: CASSPGTSGSGETQYF

clone size: NA
V gene: TRBV29-1
D gene: NA
J gene: TRBJ2-3
CDR3 DNA: TGCAGCGTTGCGTCGGGAGCGAGGTATACGCAGTATTTT
CDR3 protein: CSVASGARYTQYF

clone size: NA
V gene: TRBV4-3
D gene: TRBD1
J gene: TRBJ2-7
CDR3 DNA: TGCGCCAGCAGCCAAGAAACAGGGGAAGGTCGGTACGAGCAGTACTTC
CDR3 protein: CASSQETGEGRYEQYF

clone size: NA
V gene: TRBV11-2
D gene: TRBD1
J gene: TRBJ1-3
CDR3 DNA: TGTGCCAGCAGTCGGCTGCGGGACAGCACGCCTAAAACTGGAAACACCATATATTTT
CDR3 protein: CASSRLRDSTPKTGNTIYF

clone size: NA
V gene: TRBV7-2
D gene: NA
J gene: TRBJ2-7
CDR3 DNA: TGTGCCAGCAGCTCGGTCCTCTACGAGCAGTACTTC
CDR3 protein: CASSSVLYEQYF

clone size: NA
V gene: TRBV2
D gene: NA
J gene: TRBJ2-7
CDR3 DNA: TGTGCCAGCAGTGGCCAGGGTACCCACGAGCAGTACTTC
CDR3 protein: CASSGQGTHEQYF

clone size: NA
V gene: TRBV7-2
D gene: NA
J gene: TRBJ1-2
CDR3 DNA: TGTGCCAGCAGCTCCCGACAGTCGGGCTATGGCTACACCTTC
CDR3 protein: CASSSRQSGYGYTF

clone size: NA
V gene: TRBV7-7
D gene: TRBD1
J gene: TRBJ2-1
CDR3 DNA: TGTGCTAGCAGCCACGGGACAGGGTATGAGCAGTTCTTC
CDR3 protein: CASSHGTGYEQFF

clone size: NA
V gene: TRBV5-4
D gene: NA
J gene: TRBJ2-7
CDR3 DNA: TGTGCCAGCAGCTTCCAGACAGGCTACGAGCAGTACTTC
CDR3 protein: CASSFQTGYEQYF

clone size: NA
V gene: TRBV13
D gene: TRBD2
J gene: TRBJ2-7
CDR3 DNA: TGTGCCAGCAGCTTATTCGCACTAGCGGTCGACGAGCAGTACTTC
CDR3 protein: CASSLFALAVDEQYF

clone size: NA
V gene: TRBV27
D gene: NA
J gene: TRBJ1-6
CDR3 DNA: TGTGCCAGCAGTTCCAACTCCTATAATTCACCCCTCCACTTT
CDR3 protein: CASSSNSYNSPLHF

clone size: NA
V gene: TRBV9
D gene: TRBD1
J gene: TRBJ1-1
CDR3 DNA: TGTGCCAGCAGCCCCAGGGGGGATACTGAAGCTTTCTTT
CDR3 protein: CASSPRGDTEAFF

clone size: NA
V gene: TRBV30
D gene: TRBD1
J gene: TRBJ1-3
CDR3 DNA: TGTGCCTGGACAACAGGGGCCGGAAACACCATATATTTT
CDR3 protein: CAWTTGAGNTIYF

clone size: NA
V gene: TRBV7-3
D gene: NA
J gene: TRBJ2-5
CDR3 DNA: TGTGCCAGCAGCGCAGGTGGGGGGGGCGGGACCCAGTACTTC
CDR3 protein: CASSAGGGGGTQYF